This T cell receptor (beta chain) is from a study of post-analysis software for immune sequencing data. Study results and limitations: Patients used five TRBV segments, including TRBV5-6, TRBV5-1 and TRBV20-1, more often than controls.

V was trimmed by 0 bases and J by 0 bases, leaving 6 bases between them. This CDR3 is built from 15 residues. Carried by the TCR beta cDNA libraries were unique molecular identifiers. MiXCR, run by TCRdb on the PCR reads, gives a single entry per CDR3 protein. The repertoire holds about 680,000 distinct CDR3 sequences, more than 50% seen once, with about 11% in the top ten. This clonotype was seen a few times. What it binds is unknown. The V call is TRBV12-3 or TRBV12-4, the J call TRBJ2-4; the D is unclear. The sequence derives from a girl aged 2 to 9 with multiple sclerosis. Source material: blood. CDR3 residues: CASSLASLAKNIQYF. The CDR3 coding sequence is TGTGCCAGCAGTTTAGCTAGTCTAGCCAAAAACATTCAGTACTTC.